These 20 T cell receptor beta chains originate from one sample sequenced in a study of blood T cell repertoires in COVID-19. Profiling relied on immunoSEQ multiplex PCR, and the TCRdb table lists in-frame clones only, not all of them. The table records around 130,000 clones, approximately 84% of them present only once. Sequenced sample: peripheral blood. These receptors were obtained from a human donor in a cohort sampled during active COVID-19.

V and J are TRBV15 and TRBJ2-3; TRBD2 agrees at 12 bases. V trimming: 1 base; J trimming: 7 bases; junction bases outside the gene matches: 6. The CDR3 sequence is 16 residues long. From germline, CDR1 is LNHNV and CDR2 YYDKDF (reference sequence). The CDR3 loop reads CATSRALAGGPNTQYF. In DNA, the CDR3 is TGTGCCACCAGCAGAGCCCTAGCGGGGGGGCCGAATACGCAGTATTTT.

The V and J genes are TRBV19 and TRBJ1-1; D uncertain. The CDR3 has 12 amino acids. The germline V and J ends were trimmed by 4 bases and 11 bases, with 14 bases remaining between them. Germline CDR1 LNHDA, CDR2 SQIVND (reference sequence). The CDR3, as DNA: TGTGCCAGTAGTACGGCGGTGGCGGGGGCTTTCTTT. This translates into CASSTAVAGAFF. The full variable domain, completed using reference TRBV19 and TRBJ1-1, is DGGITQSPKYLFRKEGQNVTLSCEQNLNHDAMYWYRQDPGQGLRLIYYSQIVNDFQKGDIAEGYSVSREKKESFPLTVTSAQKNPTAFYLCASSTAVAGAFFGQGTRLTVV.

The V and J genes are TRBV12-3 or TRBV12-4 and TRBJ2-7, with D possibly being TRBD2 (5 bases). Trimming took off 2 bases at V and 5 bases at J, with 10 bases between the two ends. The CDR3 is made up of 13 amino acids. CDR3 nucleotides: TGTGCCAGCAGTTTATTAGAGGGCCACGAGCAGTACTTC. Translating gives CASSLLEGHEQYF.

This clone was seen only once. The chain carries TRBV15 and TRBJ2-5; 8 bases are a match to TRBD2. This CDR3 spans 16 amino acids. CDR1 is LNHNV and CDR2 is YYDKDF in the germline V gene (reference sequence). J was trimmed by 4 bases and V by 4 bases; bases with no gene match: 11. This chain's CDR3 is CATSMPAGTSLETQYF. In DNA, the CDR3 is TGTGCCACCAGCATGCCAGCCGGGACTAGTTTAGAGACCCAGTACTTC.

The chain joins TRBV5-1 to TRBJ2-3, with TRBD2 identical over 9 bases. The V gene end was trimmed by 4 bases and the J gene end by 2 bases; junction bases not matched to a gene: 8. Looked up from germline, CDR1 is SGHRS and CDR2 is YFSETQ. This CDR3 contains 16 residues. The CDR3 nucleotides read TGCGCCAGCAGCCCTGGGACTAGCCCAGTCACAGATACGCAGTATTTT. Translated: CASSPGTSPVTDTQYF. Supplemented by reference TRBV5-1 and TRBJ2-3, the full variable domain reads KAGVTQTPRYLIKTRGQQVTLSCSPISGHRSVSWYQQTPGQGLQFLFEYFSETQRNKGNFPGRFSGRQFSNSRSEMNVSTLELGDSALYLCASSPGTSPVTDTQYFGPGTRLTVL.

The CDR3 sequence: CASSEMAGTDTQYF. The DNA for the CDR3 is TGTGCCAGCAGTGAGATGGCGGGGACAGATACGCAGTATTTT. This chain joins TRBV6-4 and TRBJ2-3; TRBD2 is a possible D gene (6 bases). V was trimmed by 3 bases and J by 3 bases, leaving 10 bases between them. The CDR3 length is 14 residues. Germline assignment: CDR1 MRHNA and CDR2 SNTAGT.

This clone was recorded only once. The V and J genes are TRBV6-5 and TRBJ2-1; 12 bases fit TRBD2. The J segment lost 8 bases and the V segment lost 6 bases, leaving 8 bases of the junction unmatched. Germline assignment: CDR1 MNHEY and CDR2 SVGAGI. The CDR3 covers 15 residues. The CDR3 region is CASSLTSGGWDEQFF. CDR3 sequence (DNA): TGTGCCAGCAGCCTAACTAGCGGGGGGTGGGATGAGCAGTTCTTC.

The J gene is TRBJ2-7, the V gene TRBV5-1, with D possibly matching TRBD1 (6 bases). Trimming pared 7 bases from V and 0 bases from J, leaving 11 bases between. Germline V gene sequence: CDR1 SGHRS, CDR2 YFSETQ. This CDR3 has 13 residues. The chain's CDR3 is CASRDISSYEQYF. CDR3 sequence (DNA): TGCGCCAGCCGGGACATAAGCTCCTACGAGCAGTACTTC.

Details on this clone: This CDR3 is also generated by other DNA sequences in the sample. This chain links TRBV7-8 with TRBJ1-2; weak D call: TRBD1 (5 bases). Looked up from germline, CDR1 is SGHVS and CDR2 is FQNEAQ. CDR3 length equals 13 residues. V was trimmed by 6 bases and J by 2 bases, leaving 10 bases between them. The CDR3 DNA follows: TGTGCCAGCAGTCTCGGGGGGAACTATGGCTACACCTTC. It specifies CASSLGGNYGYTF. Using reference TRBV7-8 and TRBJ1-2 for the parts outside the CDR3, the full variable domain is GAGVSQSPRYKVAKRGQDVALRCDPISGHVSLFWYQQALGQGPEFLTYFQNEAQLDKSGLPSDRFFAERPEGSVSTLKIQRTQQEDSAVYLCASSLGGNYGYTFGSGTRLTVV.

This chain links TRBV3-1 (or the pseudogene TRBV3-2) with TRBJ1-1; no clear D gene. Trimming took 6 bases from V and 0 from J, leaving 8 bases between them. Germline-derived CDR1 and CDR2 are LGHDT and YNNKEL (reference sequence). The CDR3 covers 13 residues. CDR3 DNA sequence: TGTGCCAGCAGGCGCACAGTGAACACTGAAGCTTTCTTT. Translated, it gives CASRRTVNTEAFF.

This sequence joins TRBV19 and TRBJ2-5; tentatively, D is TRBD1 (5 bases). This CDR3 is 11 amino acids long. Germline CDR1 reads LNHDA; CDR2 reads SQIVND (reference sequence). The CDR3 reads CATRVFETQYF. The DNA of the CDR3 is TGTGCTACCAGGGTTTTCGAGACCCAGTACTTC.

This chain joins TRBV3-1 (or the pseudogene TRBV3-2) and TRBJ1-1; D is unresolved. Germline loops: CDR1 LGHDT, CDR2 YNNKEL (reference sequence). Trimming removed 1 base at V and 0 bases at J, with 6 bases between. The length of the CDR3 is 14 residues. The CDR3 DNA reads as TGTGCCAGCAGCCAAGCTTCTGTGAACACTGAAGCTTTCTTT. Amino acids: CASSQASVNTEAFF.

In its sample, this clone was seen once. V usage is TRBV5-6 and J usage is TRBJ2-7; D is perhaps TRBD1 (5 bases). The CDR3 has 13 amino acids. Per the germline V gene, CDR1 is SGHDT and CDR2 is YYEEEE. V shed 4 bases and J shed 6 bases, with 14 bases lying between them. CDR3 in DNA: TGTGCCAGCAGCCGCCCAGGGTCTACCGAGCAGTACTTC. This translates into CASSRPGSTEQYF.

V and J are TRBV7-8 and TRBJ2-2; tentatively, D is TRBD2 (7 bases). V lost 5 bases and J lost 1, with 14 bases in between. Germline CDR1 is SGHVS and CDR2 is FQNEAQ. CDR3 size: 16 residues. This CDR3 is CASSKQGLRNTGELFF. CDR3 in DNA: TGTGCCAGCAGCAAACAGGGACTAAGGAACACCGGGGAGCTGTTTTTT. The full variable domain, its missing parts supplied by reference TRBV7-8 and TRBJ2-2, is GAGVSQSPRYKVAKRGQDVALRCDPISGHVSLFWYQQALGQGPEFLTYFQNEAQLDKSGLPSDRFFAERPEGSVSTLKIQRTQQEDSAVYLCASSKQGLRNTGELFFGEGSRLTVL.

This sequence joins TRBV6-5 and TRBJ1-2; a weak D match, TRBD1 (5 bases). CDR1 is MNHEY, CDR2 SVGAGI, per germline. V was clipped by 2 bases and J by 7 bases, with 20 bases between them. This CDR3 contains 16 residues. CDR3 amino acids: CASSYGRGWGVSGYTF. The DNA of the CDR3 is TGTGCCAGCAGTTACGGGCGGGGCTGGGGGGTGAGTGGCTACACCTTC.

The genes are TRBV9 and TRBJ2-1; a weak D match, TRBD1 (5 bases). The V gene's germline CDR1 is SGDLS and CDR2 YYNGEE. V was trimmed by 4 bases and J by 2 bases, leaving 13 bases between them. The CDR3 contains 15 residues. CDR3 nucleotides: TGTGCCAGCAGCACAACAGGAGTGGCCTACAATGAGCAGTTCTTC. Encoded protein: CASSTTGVAYNEQFF.

The rearrangement uses TRBV11-2 and TRBJ1-1, with no clear D. CDR3 length: 16 amino acids. In germline, CDR1 is SGHAT, CDR2 FQNNGV. Deletions cut 6 bases from V and 5 bases from J, with 22 bases between. The CDR3 DNA reads as TGTGCCAGCAGTTTCCTACGGGAACGGCGGCAAACTGAAGCTTTCTTT. This sequence encodes CASSFLRERRQTEAFF.

Written as DNA, the CDR3 is TGTGCCATCAGTGAAATACAGGGGGCTGGTGAAAAACTGTTTTTT. Protein: CAISEIQGAGEKLFF. V usage is TRBV10-3 and J usage is TRBJ1-4; 9 positions agree with TRBD1. This CDR3 has 15 residues. J lost 7 bases, V lost 3 bases, and 6 bases had no gene match. Per the germline V gene, CDR1 is ENHRY and CDR2 is SYGVKD.

This chain links TRBV6-1 with TRBJ2-1; 7 bases map to TRBD2. V was pared by 0 bases and J by 2 bases, with 4 bases of the junction left unmatched. This CDR3 is 16 amino acids long. CDR1 and CDR2 (germline): MNHNS, SASEGT. CDR3 in DNA: TGTGCCAGCAGTGAAGCGACAAGCGGGGCCTACAATGAGCAGTTCTTC. Its protein is CASSEATSGAYNEQFF.

This chain uses TRBV19 with TRBJ2-2, with D tentatively TRBD2 (5 bases). Germline CDR1 is LNHDA and CDR2 is SQIVND (reference sequence). V lost 8 bases and J 7 bases, leaving 17 bases between the germline ends. The CDR3 spans 14 residues. In DNA form, the CDR3 reads TGTGCCAGTTATTTTGCGGGTTCCGGCGGGGAGCTGTTTTTT. This codes for CASYFAGSGGELFF.